The T cell receptor beta chain described here comes from a study of Graves' ophthalmopathy and Graves' hyperthyroidism. Study observations and caveats: Most clonotypes expanded in thyroid above 0.001 frequency were present in blood too.

This CDR3 spans 14 amino acids. Germline V gene lookup returns CDR1 MNHNS and CDR2 SASEGT. J gave up 0 bases and V 10 bases, and 6 bases lay outside the gene matches. TCR beta CDR3 amplification used RNA transcripts. The first-round RT-PCR employed HTBI primers together with the Qiagen OneStep RT-PCR kit. A multiplex PCR was then performed as the second round. TCRdb re-derived calls from the multiplex PCR reads in MiXCR, one entry per CDR3 protein. The data contain hundreds of thousands of distinct CDR3 sequences, about 20% of them singletons. This clonotype occurred many times. The target antigen is unknown. This may arise from a read error, as a much more abundant clone is one base away.

This TCR came from a woman under 30 with stable Graves' hyperthyroidism. Some clones in this sample may be carry-over from other donors' samples. Sequencing used peripheral blood. The genes are TRBV6-1 and TRBJ1-1; 9 nucleotides align to TRBD1. CDR3 sequence reads: CANRGPGVNTEAFF. The CDR3 nucleotides are TGTGCCAACAGGGGGCCAGGGGTGAACACTGAAGCTTTCTTT.